The 7 T cell receptor beta chains below all came from one sample that was sequenced in a study of long-term antiretroviral therapy in people with HIV. Survey-level immunoSEQ v3.0 assays were run. Clones were sequenced by immunoSEQ multiplex PCR, and TCRdb holds only the in-frame ones, with some missing. The sample carries tens of thousands of clones, approximately 78% recorded once. This sample comprised unsorted PBMCs, obtained 2.9 years after starting antiretroviral therapy. Source of these receptors: a middle-aged man with HIV.

The CDR3, as DNA: TGTGCCAGTAGCTCGCCGGGGGGGTACGAGCAGTACTTC. Its translation: CASSSPGGYEQYF. The V call is TRBV19, the J call TRBJ2-7; TRBD2 agrees at 8 bases. V gave up 6 bases and J gave up 4 bases; unmatched junction bases: 5. From germline, CDR1 is LNHDA and CDR2 SQIVND (reference sequence). The CDR3 runs 13 residues. Using reference TRBV19 and TRBJ2-7 for the parts outside the CDR3, the full variable domain is DGGITQSPKYLFRKEGQNVTLSCEQNLNHDAMYWYRQDPGQGLRLIYYSQIVNDFQKGDIAEGYSVSREKKESFPLTVTSAQKNPTAFYLCASSSPGGYEQYFGPGTRLTVT.

This clone occurred once. The rearrangement links TRBV29-1 to TRBJ2-7; weak D call: TRBD1 (6 bases). The germline CDR1 and CDR2 sequences are SQVTM and ANQGSEA. This CDR3 has 14 residues. Trimming left V 3 bases short and J 0 bases short, with 12 bases between. CDR3 sequence (DNA): TGCAGCGTTGATACAGGGACCAGCTCCTACGAGCAGTACTTC. Translation gives CSVDTGTSSYEQYF.

The genes are TRBV5-1 and TRBJ2-3; D gene unclear. Germline V gene sequence: CDR1 SGHRS, CDR2 YFSETQ. V gave up 9 bases and J gave up 3 bases, with 17 bases separating them. This CDR3 comprises 14 residues. For the CDR3, the DNA is TGCGCCACCTCAACCGGCGACGGAACAGATACGCAGTATTTT. Encoded protein: CATSTGDGTDTQYF. Complete variable domain (other parts from reference TRBV5-1 and TRBJ2-3): KAGVTQTPRYLIKTRGQQVTLSCSPISGHRSVSWYQQTPGQGLQFLFEYFSETQRNKGNFPGRFSGRQFSNSRSEMNVSTLELGDSALYLCATSTGDGTDTQYFGPGTRLTVL.

This rearrangement joins TRBV5-4 to TRBJ2-1; weak D call: TRBD2 (7 bases). The germline gives CDR1 SGHNT, CDR2 YYREEE (reference sequence). V was trimmed by 2 bases and J by 3 bases, leaving 18 bases between them. The CDR3 consists of 17 residues. The CDR3 sequence is CASSFVGGGLNYNEQFF. DNA for the CDR3: TGTGCCAGCAGCTTTGTTGGGGGGGGCCTCAACTACAATGAGCAGTTCTTC.

The chain links TRBV19 to TRBJ2-5; 7 bases align to TRBD1. After removal of 7 bases from V and 5 bases from J, the junction contained 10 bases not matched to a gene. The CDR3 consists of 14 residues. The germline V gene encodes CDR1 LNHDA and CDR2 SQIVND (reference sequence). In DNA form, the CDR3 reads TGTGCCAGTAAACCACAGGGACAGTGGGAGACCCAGTACTTC. Protein product: CASKPQGQWETQYF.

Relative to its sample, this clone is medium-sized. The J gene is TRBJ2-3, the V gene TRBV4-3; tentatively, D is TRBD2 (6 bases). Trimming took off 4 bases at V and 0 bases at J, with 20 bases between the two ends. Germline CDR1 reads LGHNA; CDR2 reads YSLEER. The CDR3 runs to 18 residues. CDR3 DNA: TGCGCCAGCAGCCGTAATGGCCCGGGACTTTCTAGCACAGATACGCAGTATTTT. Amino acids: CASSRNGPGLSSTDTQYF.

This clone appeared once. The chain recombines TRBV5-5 with TRBJ1-5, with 7 bases identical to TRBD1. CDR3 length equals 14 residues. Germline assignment: CDR1 SGHKS and CDR2 YYEKEE (reference sequence). Trimming at V came to 0 bases and at J to 7 bases, leaving 4 bases not matched to a gene. The CDR3 bases are TGTGCCAGCAGCTTGGAGGGGGCGCGGCAGCCCCAGCATTTT. It translates to CASSLEGARQPQHF.